These 21 T cell receptor beta chains originate from one sample sequenced in a study of radiotherapy plus CTLA-4 blockade in lung cancer. Sequencing was performed with immunoSEQ multiplex PCR; in TCRdb, only in-frame clones are kept and a portion is missing. Here the sample spans tens of thousands of clones, about four fifths being singletons. The source was peripheral blood, collected from a patient treated with radiotherapy plus ipilimumab. The receptors derive from a human donor with non-small cell lung cancer who had a complete response to radiotherapy plus ipilimumab.

The rearrangement joins TRBV5-4 to TRBJ1-2; 10 nucleotides match TRBD1. Germline loops: CDR1 SGHNT, CDR2 YYREEE (reference sequence). CDR3 length: 15 residues. The V and J ends lost 0 bases and 4 bases, in that order; junction bases with no gene match: 3. CDR3 nucleotide sequence: TGTGCCAGCAGCTTGGGAAGGACAGGGGGCTATGGCTACACCTTC. Encoded protein: CASSLGRTGGYGYTF.

This rearrangement joins TRBV5-6 to TRBJ1-3; TRBD1 is a possible D gene (5 bases). Germline assignment: CDR1 SGHDT and CDR2 YYEEEE. CDR3 length: 15 residues. Trimming cost V 4 bases and J 4 bases, with 15 bases left between them. In nucleotides, the CDR3 is TGTGCCAGCAGCCTGGGGCTTTACCCCGGAAACACCATATATTTT. This translates into CASSLGLYPGNTIYF.

This clone was observed once. This sequence joins TRBV28 and TRBJ2-3; 10 bases are shared with TRBD2. Germline trimming cut 0 bases from V and 0 bases from J; bases unmatched to any gene: 9. The CDR3 extends over 19 amino acids. Germline V gene data show CDR1 as MDHEN and CDR2 as SYDVKM. DNA for the CDR3: TGTGCCAGCAGTTTATGGACCCTAATTAGCGGGGGGAGCACAGATACGCAGTATTTT. Translating it yields CASSLWTLISGGSTDTQYF.

The chain recombines TRBV5-6 with TRBJ2-5, with 11 bases lining up with TRBD1. The closer fit of TRBJ2-7 to the DNA end suggests the J call may be wrong. Germline assignment: CDR1 SGHDT and CDR2 YYEEEE. This CDR3 is 13 amino acids long. Here the CDR3 DNA reads TGTGCCAGCAGCCTGGGACAGGGGGACGAGCAGTACTTC. Residues: CASSLGQGDEQYF.

The J gene is TRBJ2-1, the V gene TRBV5-1, with 13 positions matching TRBD2. CDR1 SGHRS and CDR2 YFSETQ come from the germline V gene. This CDR3 has 16 residues. V lost 3 bases and J lost 7; bases outside the gene matches: 7. As DNA, the CDR3 is TGCGCCAGCAGCTATGGACTAGCGGGAGCCGGGAATGAGCAGTTCTTC. The encoded protein is CASSYGLAGAGNEQFF.

The chain has TRBV6-4 and TRBJ1-1, with 9 positions matching TRBD1. The CDR3 consists of 13 residues. Germline loops: CDR1 MRHNA, CDR2 SNTAGT. Losses at the gene ends were 4 bases for V and 4 bases for J; bases not matched to a gene: 1. The CDR3 DNA reads TGTGCCAGCAGTGTGACAGGGGGCACTGAAGCTTTCTTT. Translated: CASSVTGGTEAFF.

The rearrangement links TRBV15 to TRBJ1-5; TRBD1 aligns across 9 bases. Germline V gene data show CDR1 as LNHNV and CDR2 as YYDKDF (reference sequence). The CDR3 is made up of 16 amino acids. V dropped 1 base and J dropped 4; count of bases not matched to a gene: 5. The CDR3 region is CATSRGDRANNQPQHF. The CDR3 nucleotides read TGTGCCACCAGCAGAGGGGACAGGGCGAATAATCAGCCCCAGCATTTT. Looking up the rest from reference TRBV15 and TRBJ1-5 gives the full variable domain: DAMVIQNPRYQVTQFGKPVTLSCSQTLNHNVMYWYQQKSSQAPKLLFHYYDKDFNNEADTPDNFQSRRPNTSFCFLDIRSPGLGDTAMYLCATSRGDRANNQPQHFGDGTRLSIL.

This chain joins TRBV2 and TRBJ1-1; D is uncertain. The germline V gene encodes CDR1 SNHLY and CDR2 FYNNEI. Trimming removed 7 bases at V and 4 bases at J, with 13 bases between. CDR3 length: 13 amino acids. This chain's CDR3 is CASTKVEGTEAFF. Here the CDR3 DNA reads TGTGCCAGCACTAAGGTGGAGGGCACTGAAGCTTTCTTT.

This chain joins TRBV19 and TRBJ2-1, with TRBD2 as a possible D gene (5 bases). Germline CDR1 reads LNHDA; CDR2 reads SQIVND (reference sequence). Trimming took 8 bases from V and 8 from J, leaving 10 bases between them. The CDR3 has 11 amino acids. This CDR3 reads CASRGIYEQFF. CDR3 DNA: TGTGCCAGTCGAGGGATATATGAGCAGTTCTTC. Variable domain in full (rest from reference TRBV19 and TRBJ2-1): DGGITQSPKYLFRKEGQNVTLSCEQNLNHDAMYWYRQDPGQGLRLIYYSQIVNDFQKGDIAEGYSVSREKKESFPLTVTSAQKNPTAFYLCASRGIYEQFFGPGTRLTVL.

This clone was seen only a few times. The chain carries TRBV30 and TRBJ1-5; 9 nucleotides agree with TRBD1. Looked up from germline, CDR1 is GTSNPN and CDR2 is SVGIG (reference sequence). V lost 1 base, J lost 7 bases, and 5 bases stayed unmatched. CDR3 size: 14 residues. CDR3 region: CAWSGTGDGQPQHF. CDR3 DNA: TGTGCCTGGAGTGGGACAGGGGACGGGCAGCCCCAGCATTTT.

Here the CDR3 DNA reads TGTGCCAGCAGCTACCGTGGACAGGAAGTATATTTT. Translating gives CASSYRGQEVYF. The chain is built from TRBV7-6 and TRBJ1-3; 7 bases agree with TRBD1. Germline CDR1 and CDR2: SGHVS and FNYEAQ. V shed 4 bases and J 14 bases; nucleotides not matched to a gene: 8. The CDR3 spans 12 residues.

In its sample, this clone was seen a few times. The chain employs TRBV29-1 and TRBJ2-7; D unclear. Germline CDR1 is SQVTM and CDR2 is ANQGSEA. V lost 4 bases to trimming and J lost 4 bases, with 11 bases between them. The CDR3 sequence is 12 residues long. The CDR3, as DNA: TGCAGCGTTGGTCACCAGTCTTACGAGCAGTACTTC. Residues: CSVGHQSYEQYF.

On this clone itself: This sample also contains other DNA sequences that code for the same CDR3. The gene calls are TRBV30 and TRBJ1-5; 8 bases align to TRBD1. The CDR3 length is 14 residues. Unmatched junction bases numbered 1, after V lost 1 base and J lost 2 bases. Germline V gene lookup returns CDR1 GTSNPN and CDR2 SVGIG (reference sequence). The CDR3 coding sequence is TGTGCCTGGAGTGCGGACAGGGGCAATCAGCCCCAGCATTTT. Its protein is CAWSADRGNQPQHF.

The genes are TRBV10-2 and TRBJ1-3, with TRBD1 as a possible D gene (5 bases). With 3 bases removed from V and 4 bases from J, the gap between germline ends came to 16 bases. Germline V gene sequence: CDR1 WSHSY, CDR2 SAAADI. This CDR3 comprises 16 residues. DNA of the CDR3: TGCGCCAGCAGTGAATTCCAGGGCGGCCCGGGAAACACCATATATTTT. Protein sequence: CASSEFQGGPGNTIYF.

The chain combines TRBV30 with TRBJ1-5, with a possible D match to TRBD1 (6 bases). This CDR3 has 15 residues. V was pared by 2 bases and J by 4 bases, with 15 bases between. Germline assignment: CDR1 GTSNPN and CDR2 SVGIG (reference sequence). This chain's CDR3 is CAWSTGSRGNQPQHF. The CDR3 region has the DNA TGTGCCTGGAGTACAGGGTCCCGGGGAAATCAGCCCCAGCATTTT.

The chain combines TRBV5-4 with TRBJ2-1; the D gene is possibly TRBD1 (6 bases). This CDR3 spans 16 amino acids. Germline V gene lookup returns CDR1 SGHNT and CDR2 YYREEE (reference sequence). Trimming removed 4 bases from V and 0 bases from J, with 14 bases in between. Here the CDR3 reads CASSTPPTGSYNEQFF. The CDR3 bases are TGTGCCAGCAGCACTCCTCCGACAGGCTCCTACAATGAGCAGTTCTTC.

V gene TRBV7-2 combines with J gene TRBJ1-2, with D perhaps TRBD1 (5 bases). The CDR3 extends over 13 amino acids. Germline CDR1 and CDR2: SGHTA and FQGNSA. Trimming pared 2 bases from V and 7 bases from J, leaving 11 bases between. DNA of the CDR3: TGTGCCAGCAGCTTAAAAACAGGAAGTGGCTACACCTTC. Its translation: CASSLKTGSGYTF. Using reference TRBV7-2 and TRBJ1-2 for the parts outside the CDR3, the full variable domain is GAGVSQSPSNKVTEKGKDVELRCDPISGHTALYWYRQSLGQGLEFLIYFQGNSAPDKSGLPSDRFSAERTGGSVSTLTIQRTQQEDSAVYLCASSLKTGSGYTFGSGTRLTVV.

The chain has TRBV2 and TRBJ1-2, with TRBD1 as a possible D gene (6 bases). V was cut by 6 bases and J by 4 bases, with 12 bases left in between. The CDR3 has 13 amino acids. CDR1 is SNHLY, CDR2 FYNNEI, per germline. This CDR3 reads CASRDSPFYGYTF. For the CDR3, the DNA is TGTGCCAGCAGGGACAGTCCCTTCTATGGCTACACCTTC. Using reference TRBV2 and TRBJ1-2 for the parts outside the CDR3, the full variable domain is EPEVTQTPSHQVTQMGQEVILRCVPISNHLYFYWYRQILGQKVEFLVSFYNNEISEKSEIFDDQFSVERPDGSNFTLKIRSTKLEDSAMYFCASRDSPFYGYTFGSGTRLTVV.

The V and J genes are TRBV5-1 and TRBJ2-5, with a tentative D call TRBD2 (6 bases). The CDR3 is made up of 13 amino acids. Trimming took off 6 bases at V and 4 bases at J, with 13 bases between the two ends. Germline loops: CDR1 SGHRS, CDR2 YFSETQ. The CDR3 is CASNAGSGETQYF. Here the CDR3 DNA reads TGCGCCAGCAATGCGGGGTCCGGAGAGACCCAGTACTTC. The whole variable domain, remainder taken from reference TRBV5-1 and TRBJ2-5, is KAGVTQTPRYLIKTRGQQVTLSCSPISGHRSVSWYQQTPGQGLQFLFEYFSETQRNKGNFPGRFSGRQFSNSRSEMNVSTLELGDSALYLCASNAGSGETQYFGPGTRLLVL.

The genes are TRBV5-6 and TRBJ1-5, with 8 bases identical to TRBD1. J gave up 6 bases and V 0 bases, and 5 bases lay outside the gene matches. Germline V gene sequence: CDR1 SGHDT, CDR2 YYEEEE. This CDR3 has 15 amino acids. This CDR3 is CASSLGQGKSQPQHF. The DNA of the CDR3 is TGTGCCAGCAGCTTGGGACAGGGGAAGAGTCAGCCCCAGCATTTT.

This clone has only a few counts. V gene TRBV5-1 combines with J gene TRBJ2-3, with no clear D. The CDR3 has 15 residues. Germline CDR1 reads SGHRS; CDR2 reads YFSETQ. V shed 2 bases and J shed 0 bases, with 10 bases lying between them. The CDR3 here is CASSFPGASTDTQYF. The CDR3, as DNA: TGCGCCAGCAGCTTCCCGGGTGCTAGCACAGATACGCAGTATTTT. The entire variable domain, with the rest obtained from reference TRBV5-1 and TRBJ2-3, is as follows: KAGVTQTPRYLIKTRGQQVTLSCSPISGHRSVSWYQQTPGQGLQFLFEYFSETQRNKGNFPGRFSGRQFSNSRSEMNVSTLELGDSALYLCASSFPGASTDTQYFGPGTRLTVL.